These 7 T cell receptor beta chains share one sample of origin, sequenced in a study of blood T cell repertoires in COVID-19. Produced via immunoSEQ multiplex PCR; TCRdb's table is partial and in-frame only. Of about 180,000 clones in the sample, 86% were seen once. The sequencing sample was made of peripheral blood. Every receptor here comes from a middle-aged man with active or convalescent COVID-19.

This clone has more than one count but fewer than ten. The CDR3 spells CASRQGFNSPLHF. The CDR3, as DNA: TGTGCCAGCAGACAGGGGTTTAATTCACCCCTCCACTTT. The chain links TRBV6-5 to TRBJ1-6; TRBD1 matches at 7 bases. This CDR3 is 13 amino acids long. V dropped 6 bases and J dropped 6; count of bases not matched to a gene: 2. In germline, CDR1 is MNHEY, CDR2 SVGAGI.

This chain uses TRBV6-2 or TRBV6-3 with TRBJ1-5; TRBD1 matches 7 bases. In germline, CDR1 is MNHEY, CDR2 SVGEGT. V dropped 5 bases and J dropped 6; count of bases not matched to a gene: 10. The CDR3 has 15 amino acids. CDR3 sequence (DNA): TGTGCCAGCAGTCCCTTGACAGGGCAGGGTCAGCCCCAGCATTTT. Translating gives CASSPLTGQGQPQHF.

As regards this clone: In the same sample, other DNA sequences code for this CDR3. This chain links TRBV7-3 with TRBJ2-3, with D possibly matching TRBD2 (6 bases). The germline CDR1 and CDR2 sequences are SGHTA and FQGTGA. V shed 2 bases and J shed 3 bases, with 9 bases lying between them. The CDR3 length is 14 residues. CDR3 protein: CASSLGLATDTQYF. The CDR3 nucleotides are TGTGCCAGCAGCTTAGGTCTAGCGACAGATACGCAGTATTTT.

The chain has TRBV4-3 and TRBJ2-3; no clear D. This CDR3 is built from 15 residues. V was trimmed by 0 bases and J by 4 bases, leaving 11 bases between them. Germline V gene lookup returns CDR1 LGHNA and CDR2 YSLEER. The CDR3 DNA reads TGCGCCAGCAGCCAAGATTCCAGCGTATCAGATACGCAGTATTTT. It is translated as CASSQDSSVSDTQYF.

The chain employs TRBV5-6 and TRBJ2-7; possibly TRBD1 for D (6 bases). This CDR3 comprises 14 residues. In germline, CDR1 is SGHDT, CDR2 YYEEEE. The ends were cut back, 0 bases at V and 0 bases at J, with 7 bases in the middle. The CDR3 region is CASSLGDTSYEQYF. CDR3 nucleotides: TGTGCCAGCAGCTTGGGGGACACCTCCTACGAGCAGTACTTC.

CDR3 sequence: CARKPGQMNTEAFF. The CDR3, as DNA: TGTGCCAGAAAACCGGGACAGATGAACACTGAAGCTTTCTTT. V gene TRBV2 combines with J gene TRBJ1-1; 7 nucleotides agree with TRBD1. The V segment lost 9 bases and the J segment 0 bases; nucleotides outside the gene matches: 7. The germline CDR1 and CDR2 sequences are SNHLY and FYNNEI. The CDR3 length is 14 residues.

The chain combines TRBV2 with TRBJ2-3; 7 nucleotides agree with TRBD1. Germline lookup yields CDR1 SNHLY and CDR2 FYNNEI. The V gene end was trimmed by 5 bases and the J gene end by 2 bases; junction bases not matched to a gene: 4. The CDR3 spans 14 residues. In nucleotides, the CDR3 is TGTGCCAGCAGTCCAGGGACAGACACAGATACGCAGTATTTT. Amino acids: CASSPGTDTDTQYF. Full variable domain (outside the CDR3, taken from reference TRBV2 and TRBJ2-3): EPEVTQTPSHQVTQMGQEVILRCVPISNHLYFYWYRQILGQKVEFLVSFYNNEISEKSEIFDDQFSVERPDGSNFTLKIRSTKLEDSAMYFCASSPGTDTDTQYFGPGTRLTVL.